This TCR beta chain originates from a study of glioma-infiltrating T cells. Amplification of TCR alpha and beta CDR3 regions from RNA used iRepertoire nested multiplex PCR. Using its own MiXCR run on the multiplex PCR reads, TCRdb lists one record per CDR3 protein. The repertoire holds 95,000 to 110,000 distinct CDR3 sequences, with about 30% as singletons. CDR1 is SGHTA, CDR2 FQGNSA, per germline. The CDR3 covers 17 residues. The V gene lost 5 bases and the J gene lost 3 bases, with 20 bases spanning the gap. In this sample, this clonotype turned up many times. Sequenced input: glioma tissue, nonneoplastic brain tissue, or PBMCs (not recorded which). The rearrangement uses TRBV7-2 and TRBJ1-5; D is perhaps TRBD1 (5 bases). The receptor was isolated from a human donor with low-grade glioma or glioblastoma, undergoing nonglioma brain surgery, or in good health (not recorded which). CDR3 residues: CASSRGLRYGYNQPQHF. The CDR3 region has the DNA TGTGCCAGCAGCAGGGGACTGCGGTACGGGTACAATCAGCCCCAGCATTTT.